The next 17 T cell receptor beta chains were all read from a single sample in a study of metastatic and nonmetastatic thyroid tumors. With MiXCR, TCRdb reprocessed the PCR reads. The sample carries around 89,000 clones, more than 13% recorded once. Each patient came to thyroid surgery without any prior treatment (of any kind). Sequenced sample: blood. The receptor source for this set is a female donor with papillary thyroid cancer or a benign thyroid nodule (not recorded which). Some clones in this sample may be carry-over from other donors' samples.

This clone occurred many times. The chain combines TRBV6-2 or TRBV6-3 with TRBJ1-6; a possible D gene is TRBD1 (6 bases). The germline gives CDR1 MNHEY, CDR2 SVGEGT. There are 15 residues in the CDR3. V was trimmed by 0 bases and J by 8 bases, leaving 11 bases between them. The CDR3 loop is CASSYSAGDYSPLHF. DNA of the CDR3: TGTGCCAGCAGTTACTCGGCAGGGGATTATTCACCCCTCCACTTT.

Note on this clone: A clone one base away is much larger, so this may be a read error. The J gene is TRBJ2-1, the V gene TRBV4-1; 9 bases align to TRBD1. CDR1 MGHRA and CDR2 YSYEKL come from the germline V gene. The CDR3 contains 14 residues. With V trimmed by 6 bases and J by 8 bases, 8 bases remained unmatched. DNA for the CDR3: TGCGCCAGCAGGATAGGGACAGGGTATCATGAGCAGTTCTTC. This sequence encodes CASRIGTGYHEQFF.

This clone was recorded at least ten times. The chain carries TRBV11-2 and TRBJ2-1, with D perhaps matching TRBD2 (6 bases). The V and J ends lost 3 bases and 6 bases respectively, with 12 bases between them. Germline loops: CDR1 SGHAT, CDR2 FQNNGV. This CDR3 spans 14 amino acids. The CDR3 nucleotides read TGTGCCAGCAGCTTGGGGGGACCCTTCAATGAGCAGTTCTTC. This encodes CASSLGGPFNEQFF.

This clone was found many times. The J gene is TRBJ1-4, the V gene TRBV19; D is unclear. Germline V lookup: CDR1 LNHDA, CDR2 SQIVND (reference sequence). The V end lost 3 bases, the J end lost 5 bases, and 13 bases lay between the germline ends. The length of the CDR3 is 15 residues. The CDR3 loop is CASSMSSATNEKLFF. The CDR3 DNA reads TGTGCCAGTAGTATGTCGTCGGCTACGAATGAAAAACTGTTTTTT. The full variable domain, rest sourced from reference TRBV19 and TRBJ1-4, is DGGITQSPKYLFRKEGQNVTLSCEQNLNHDAMYWYRQDPGQGLRLIYYSQIVNDFQKGDIAEGYSVSREKKESFPLTVTSAQKNPTAFYLCASSMSSATNEKLFFGSGTQLSVL.

Note on this clone: Germline is not matched at one junction end, which may reflect a read error. The rearrangement uses TRBV7-2 and TRBJ1-5; D unclear. The CDR3 has 13 amino acids. Germline CDR1 and CDR2: SGHTA and FQGNSA. CDR3 sequence: CARRFRPFQPQHF. The CDR3 DNA follows: TGTGCCCGCAGATTCCGGCCCTTTCAGCCCCAGCATTTT.

This clone was observed many times. The V gene is TRBV6-6, the J gene TRBJ1-1, with D unresolved. The germline gives CDR1 MNHNY, CDR2 SVGAGI (reference sequence). The CDR3 extends over 15 amino acids. Trimming took 1 base from V and 1 from J, leaving 10 bases between them. DNA of the CDR3: TGTGCCAGCAGTTACTTATTCGGAGAGAACACTGAAGCTTTCTTT. Its translation is CASSYLFGENTEAFF.

This clone was recorded at least ten times. The V gene is TRBV5-1, the J gene TRBJ2-7; maybe TRBD2 (5 bases). V was cut by 4 bases and J by 3 bases, with 11 bases left in between. Germline-derived CDR1 and CDR2 are SGHRS and YFSETQ. CDR3 length: 13 amino acids. The CDR3 sequence is CASSLRAGYEQYF. CDR3 in DNA: TGCGCCAGCAGCCTGAGGGCAGGCTACGAGCAGTACTTC. Full variable domain (missing parts from reference TRBV5-1 and TRBJ2-7): KAGVTQTPRYLIKTRGQQVTLSCSPISGHRSVSWYQQTPGQGLQFLFEYFSETQRNKGNFPGRFSGRQFSNSRSEMNVSTLELGDSALYLCASSLRAGYEQYFGPGTRLTVT.

The table lists this clone with many counts. The chain recombines TRBV2 with TRBJ2-4, with D maybe TRBD1 (5 bases). The V gene's germline CDR1 is SNHLY and CDR2 FYNNEI. The V end was cut by 1 base, the J end by 7 bases, with 17 bases between. The CDR3 is made up of 16 amino acids. This CDR3 is CASSEGTSRSGNIQYF. The CDR3 region has the DNA TGTGCCAGCAGTGAAGGGACATCCCGAAGTGGGAACATTCAGTACTTC.

J is TRBJ1-5 and V is TRBV4-2; D gene uncertain. CDR3 length: 16 amino acids. V lost 1 base to trimming and J lost 7 bases, with 17 bases between them. Germline lookup yields CDR1 LGHNA and CDR2 YNFKEQ. CDR3 region: CASSQGMGSGNQPQHF. The CDR3 DNA is TGTGCCAGCAGCCAAGGAATGGGGTCCGGGAACCAGCCCCAGCATTTT.

The table lists this clone with many counts. The chain couples TRBV6-1 to TRBJ1-2; D gene ambiguous. Trimming shortened V by 1 base and J by 8 bases, and 14 bases separated the two germline ends. Germline V gene sequence: CDR1 MNHNS, CDR2 SASEGT. There are 14 residues in the CDR3. In DNA, the CDR3 is TGTGCCAGCAGTGAAGGGACGCCATCCCGGGGCTACACCTTC. It translates to CASSEGTPSRGYTF.

Concerning this clone itself: Since the CDR3 does not end with the conserved phenylalanine or tryptophan, this likely comes from a read error. The chain has TRBV7-6 and TRBJ2-7, with D possibly TRBD1 on 6 matching bases. Deletions cut 5 bases from V and 5 bases from J, with 16 bases between. Germline CDR1 reads SGHVS; CDR2 reads FNYEAQ. CDR3 length equals 14 residues. CDR3: CASSPRQAIHEQYS. CDR3 bases: TGTGCCAGCAGCCCTCGACAGGCCATTCACGAGCAGTACTCC.

This clone was counted many times. Other nucleotide sequences from this sample produce the same CDR3. The chain recombines TRBV24-1 with TRBJ2-3; D perhaps matches TRBD2 (6 bases). Trimming took 0 bases from V and 2 from J, leaving 8 bases between them. The V gene's germline CDR1 is KGHDR and CDR2 SFDVKD. The CDR3 has 15 amino acids. CDR3 protein: CATSDLGGNTDTQYF. As DNA, the CDR3 is TGTGCCACCAGTGATTTGGGAGGGAACACAGATACGCAGTATTTT.

This clone occurred many times. This rearrangement joins TRBV4-1 to TRBJ1-2; no clear D. The CDR3 consists of 14 residues. V was pared by 0 bases and J by 4 bases, with 9 bases between. Looked up from germline, CDR1 is MGHRA and CDR2 is YSYEKL. The chain's CDR3 is CASSQEGSAYGYTF. Written as DNA, the CDR3 is TGCGCCAGCAGCCAAGAAGGGTCGGCCTATGGCTACACCTTC.

This clone was detected many times. J is TRBJ2-1 and V is TRBV6-5; tentatively, D is TRBD2 (6 bases). V was trimmed by 1 base and J by 2 bases, leaving 9 bases between them. The CDR3 has 15 residues. CDR1 is MNHEY, CDR2 SVGAGI, per germline. In DNA form, the CDR3 reads TGTGCCAGCAGTTACTGGAGGGGTACCTACAATGAGCAGTTCTTC. Translated: CASSYWRGTYNEQFF.

In this sample, this clone turned up many times. The chain links TRBV7-9 to TRBJ2-7; D remains ambiguous. CDR3 length: 14 amino acids. V was trimmed by 5 bases and J by 5 bases, leaving 16 bases between them. Germline CDR1 reads SEHNR; CDR2 reads FQNEAQ (reference sequence). CDR3 nucleotide sequence: TGTGCCAGCAGCCCTACCCCGACATCACACGAGCAGTACTTC. Translation: CASSPTPTSHEQYF. The full variable domain, rest sourced from reference TRBV7-9 and TRBJ2-7, is DTGVSQNPRHKITKRGQNVTFRCDPISEHNRLYWYRQTLGQGPEFLTYFQNEAQLEKSRLLSDRFSAERPKGSFSTLEIQRTEQGDSAMYLCASSPTPTSHEQYFGPGTRLTVT.

Note on this clone: This clone may be a read error of a much larger clone one base away. This chain joins TRBV15 and TRBJ2-4; 7 positions match TRBD1. Looked up from germline, CDR1 is LNHNV and CDR2 is YYDKDF (reference sequence). The CDR3 runs to 19 residues. As DNA, the CDR3 is TGTGCCACCAGCAGTCTGACAGGGAGCTGGGTGAGAGCCAAAAACGTTCAGTACTTC. It codes for CATSSLTGSWVRAKNVQYF.

J is TRBJ2-7 and V is TRBV13; maybe TRBD1 (6 bases). CDR3 length: 19 amino acids. Trimming shortened V by 5 bases and J by 2 bases, and 28 bases separated the two germline ends. Germline V gene sequence: CDR1 PRHDT, CDR2 FYEKMQ (reference sequence). CDR3 amino acids: CASSRHTEQGSSDPYEQYF. As DNA, the CDR3 is TGTGCCAGCAGCAGACATACAGAGCAGGGGTCGTCTGACCCCTACGAGCAGTACTTC.